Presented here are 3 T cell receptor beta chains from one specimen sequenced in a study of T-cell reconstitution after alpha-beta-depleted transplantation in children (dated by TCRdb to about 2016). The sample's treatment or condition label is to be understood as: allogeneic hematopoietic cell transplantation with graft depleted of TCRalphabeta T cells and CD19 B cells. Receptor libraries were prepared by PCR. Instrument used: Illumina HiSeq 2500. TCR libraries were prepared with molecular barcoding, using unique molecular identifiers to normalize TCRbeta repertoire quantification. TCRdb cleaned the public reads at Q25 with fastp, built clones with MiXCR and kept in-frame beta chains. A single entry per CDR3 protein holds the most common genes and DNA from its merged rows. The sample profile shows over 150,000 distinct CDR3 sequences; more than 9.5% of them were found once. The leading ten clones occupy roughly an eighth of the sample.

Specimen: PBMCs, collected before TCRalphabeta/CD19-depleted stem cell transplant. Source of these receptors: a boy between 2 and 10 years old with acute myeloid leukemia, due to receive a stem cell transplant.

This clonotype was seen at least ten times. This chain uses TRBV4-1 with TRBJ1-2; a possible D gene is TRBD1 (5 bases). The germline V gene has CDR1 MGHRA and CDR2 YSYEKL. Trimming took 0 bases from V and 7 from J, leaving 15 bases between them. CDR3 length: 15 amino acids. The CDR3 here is CASSQEPGGRGGYTF. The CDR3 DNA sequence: TGCGCCAGCAGCCAAGAGCCCGGGGGAAGGGGTGGCTACACCTTC.

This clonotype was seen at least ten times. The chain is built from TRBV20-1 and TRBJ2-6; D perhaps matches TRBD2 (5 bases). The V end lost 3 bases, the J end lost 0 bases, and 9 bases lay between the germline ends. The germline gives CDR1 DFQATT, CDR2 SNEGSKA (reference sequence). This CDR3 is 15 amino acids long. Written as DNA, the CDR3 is TGCAGTGCTAGTGAAGGACTCTCTGGGGCCAACGTCCTGACTTTC. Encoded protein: CSASEGLSGANVLTF.

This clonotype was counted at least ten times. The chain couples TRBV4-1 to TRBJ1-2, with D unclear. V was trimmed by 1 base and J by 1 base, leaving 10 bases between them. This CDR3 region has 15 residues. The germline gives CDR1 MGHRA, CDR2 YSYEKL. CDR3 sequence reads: CASSQVALINYGYTF. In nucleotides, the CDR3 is TGCGCCAGCAGCCAAGTCGCCTTGATTAACTATGGCTACACCTTC.